Detailed here is one TCR beta chain. Its cognate antigen is unknown. TCRdb reprocessed the reads with MiXCR, giving one entry per CDR3 protein. Of 480,000 or so distinct CDR3 sequences listed, approximately 11% are singletons. This entry is derived from a study of T cell repertoires in cytomegalovirus infection. Across the whole study: Public TCR beta signatures were indicative of both CMV infection and a matching HLA type.

Germline CDR1 reads KGHSH; CDR2 reads LQKENI. The V gene lost 5 bases and the J gene lost 2 bases, with 14 bases spanning the gap. The CDR3 loop spans 15 amino acids. Study results and caveats: Identification of carriers of CMV plus the relevant HLA was achieved through cumulative public TCR beta family frequency. Dominating the ex vivo response were TCR beta clonotypes that were CMV-specific and HLA-C-restricted.

This TCR was recovered from a human donor in good health (CMV status not recorded). Some clones in this sample may be carry-over from other donors' samples. The chain has TRBV18 and TRBJ2-3, with D possibly being TRBD1 (5 bases). The sample taken for sequencing was PBMCs. The CDR3: CASSSRTSLTDTQYF. CDR3 in DNA: TGTGCCAGCTCATCCCGGACAAGCCTCACAGATACGCAGTATTTT.